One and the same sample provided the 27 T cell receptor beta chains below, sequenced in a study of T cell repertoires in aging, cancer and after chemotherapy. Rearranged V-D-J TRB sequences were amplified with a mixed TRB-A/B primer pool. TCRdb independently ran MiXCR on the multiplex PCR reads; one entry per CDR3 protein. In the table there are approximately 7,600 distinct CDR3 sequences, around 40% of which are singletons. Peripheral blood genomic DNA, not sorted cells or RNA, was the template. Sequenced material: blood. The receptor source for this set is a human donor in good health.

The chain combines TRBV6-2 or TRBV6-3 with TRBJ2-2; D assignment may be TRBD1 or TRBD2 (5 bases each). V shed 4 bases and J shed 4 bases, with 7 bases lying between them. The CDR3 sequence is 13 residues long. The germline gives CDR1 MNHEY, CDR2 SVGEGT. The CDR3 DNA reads TGTGCCAGCAGTTGGGGGAGCACCGGGGAGCTGTTTTTT. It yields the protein CASSWGSTGELFF.

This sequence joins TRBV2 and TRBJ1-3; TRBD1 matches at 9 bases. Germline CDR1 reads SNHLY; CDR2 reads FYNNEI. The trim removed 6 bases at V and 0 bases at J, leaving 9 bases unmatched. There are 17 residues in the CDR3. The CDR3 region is CASRIPGQGLSGNTIYF. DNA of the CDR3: TGTGCCAGCAGGATACCGGGACAGGGACTCTCTGGAAACACCATATATTTT.

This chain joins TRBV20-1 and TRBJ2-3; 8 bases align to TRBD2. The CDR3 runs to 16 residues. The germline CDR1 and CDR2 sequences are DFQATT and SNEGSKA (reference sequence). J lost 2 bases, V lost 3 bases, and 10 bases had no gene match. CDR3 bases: TGCAGTGCTAGGGGGTTGGCGGGGGGCCTCACAGATACGCAGTATTTT. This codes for CSARGLAGGLTDTQYF.

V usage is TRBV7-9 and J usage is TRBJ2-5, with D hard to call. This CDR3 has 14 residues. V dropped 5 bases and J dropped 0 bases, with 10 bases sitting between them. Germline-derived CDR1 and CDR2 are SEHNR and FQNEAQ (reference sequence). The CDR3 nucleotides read TGTGCCAGCAGCCCGCCGATGTACCAAGAGACCCAGTACTTC. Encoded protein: CASSPPMYQETQYF.

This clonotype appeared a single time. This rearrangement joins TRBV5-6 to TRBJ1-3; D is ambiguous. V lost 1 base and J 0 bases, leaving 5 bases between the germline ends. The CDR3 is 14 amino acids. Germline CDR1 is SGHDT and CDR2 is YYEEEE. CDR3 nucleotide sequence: TGTGCCAGCAGCTTGTTCGGCTCTGGAAACACCATATATTTT. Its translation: CASSLFGSGNTIYF.

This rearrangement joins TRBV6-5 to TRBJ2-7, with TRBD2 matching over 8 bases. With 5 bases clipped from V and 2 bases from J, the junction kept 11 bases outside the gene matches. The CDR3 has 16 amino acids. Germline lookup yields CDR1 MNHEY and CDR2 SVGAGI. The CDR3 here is CASSEALLAAPYEQYF. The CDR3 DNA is TGTGCCAGCAGTGAAGCCCTACTAGCGGCCCCCTACGAGCAGTACTTC.

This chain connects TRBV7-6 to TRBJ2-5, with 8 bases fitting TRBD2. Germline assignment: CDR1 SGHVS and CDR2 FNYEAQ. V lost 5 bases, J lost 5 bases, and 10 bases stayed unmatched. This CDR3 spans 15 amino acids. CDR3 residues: CASSGTGGAWETQYF. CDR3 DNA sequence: TGTGCCAGCAGCGGGACCGGGGGGGCGTGGGAGACCCAGTACTTC.

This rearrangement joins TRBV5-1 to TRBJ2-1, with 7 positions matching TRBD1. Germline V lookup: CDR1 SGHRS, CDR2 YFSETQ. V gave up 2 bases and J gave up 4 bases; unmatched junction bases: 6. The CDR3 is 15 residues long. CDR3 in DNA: TGCGCCAGCAGCTTCAGACAGGGTGGATACAATGAGCAGTTCTTC. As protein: CASSFRQGGYNEQFF.

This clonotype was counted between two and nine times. This CDR3 is CASSSRTGGADTQYF. CDR3 DNA: TGTGCCAGCAGCTCCAGGACAGGGGGCGCAGATACGCAGTATTTT. The chain carries TRBV7-2 and TRBJ2-3, with TRBD1 matching over 11 bases. V shed 4 bases and J 4 bases; nucleotides not matched to a gene: 4. Germline V gene lookup returns CDR1 SGHTA and CDR2 FQGNSA. This CDR3 contains 15 residues.

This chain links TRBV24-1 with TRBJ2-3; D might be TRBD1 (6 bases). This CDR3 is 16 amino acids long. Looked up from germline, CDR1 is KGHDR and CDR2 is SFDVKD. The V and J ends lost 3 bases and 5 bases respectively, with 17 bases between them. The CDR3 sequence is CATSDPTWGLGDTQYF. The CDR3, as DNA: TGTGCCACCAGTGATCCCACCTGGGGGCTGGGAGATACGCAGTATTTT.

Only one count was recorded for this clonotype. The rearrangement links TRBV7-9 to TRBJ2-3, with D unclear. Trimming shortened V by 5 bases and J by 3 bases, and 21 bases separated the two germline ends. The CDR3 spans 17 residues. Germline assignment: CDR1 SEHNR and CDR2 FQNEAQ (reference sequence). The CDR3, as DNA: TGTGCCAGCAGCCCCCGGTTTGACTTTCTACGGACAGATACGCAGTATTTT. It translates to CASSPRFDFLRTDTQYF.

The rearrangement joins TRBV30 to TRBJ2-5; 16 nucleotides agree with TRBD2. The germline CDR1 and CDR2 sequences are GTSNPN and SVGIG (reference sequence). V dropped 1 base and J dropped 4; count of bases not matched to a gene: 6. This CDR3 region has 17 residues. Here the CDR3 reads CAWSAGTSGGAGETQYF. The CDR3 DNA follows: TGTGCCTGGAGTGCTGGGACTAGCGGGGGGGCCGGAGAGACCCAGTACTTC.

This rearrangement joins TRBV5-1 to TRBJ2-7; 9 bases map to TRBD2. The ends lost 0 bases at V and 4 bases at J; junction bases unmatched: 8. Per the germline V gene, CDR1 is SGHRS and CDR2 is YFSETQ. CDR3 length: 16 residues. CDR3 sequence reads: CASSLGASGAEYEQYF. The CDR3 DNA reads TGCGCCAGCAGCTTGGGGGCTAGCGGGGCCGAATACGAGCAGTACTTC.

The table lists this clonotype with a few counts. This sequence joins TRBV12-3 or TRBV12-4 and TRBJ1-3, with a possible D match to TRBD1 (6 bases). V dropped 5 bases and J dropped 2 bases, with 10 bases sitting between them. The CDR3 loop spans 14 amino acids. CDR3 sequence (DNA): TGTGCCAGCAGTGTACAGGGAGCTGGAAACACCATATATTTT. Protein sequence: CASSVQGAGNTIYF.

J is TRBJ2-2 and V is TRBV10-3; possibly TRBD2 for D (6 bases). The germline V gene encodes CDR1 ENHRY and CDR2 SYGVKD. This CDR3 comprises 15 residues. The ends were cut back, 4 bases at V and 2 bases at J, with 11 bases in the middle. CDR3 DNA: TGTGCCATCAGTGGCGGGGACGGCAACACCGGGGAGCTGTTTTTT. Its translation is CAISGGDGNTGELFF.

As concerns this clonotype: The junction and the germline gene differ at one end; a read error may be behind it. The CDR3 DNA is TGTGCCAGCAGCTCGCTCTCTGGACAGCCTAACTATGGATACACCTTC. This gives the protein CASSSLSGQPNYGYTF. The chain joins TRBV11-2 to TRBJ1-2; the D gene is possibly TRBD1 (6 bases). Per the germline V gene, CDR1 is SGHAT and CDR2 is FQNNGV. The CDR3 extends over 16 amino acids.

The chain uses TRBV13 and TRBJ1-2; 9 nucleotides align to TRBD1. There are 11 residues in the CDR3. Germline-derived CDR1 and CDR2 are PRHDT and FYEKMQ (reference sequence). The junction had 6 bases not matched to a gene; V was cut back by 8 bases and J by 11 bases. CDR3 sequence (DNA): TGTGCCAGCGGCCGACAGGGGGTTTACACCTTC. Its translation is CASGRQGVYTF.

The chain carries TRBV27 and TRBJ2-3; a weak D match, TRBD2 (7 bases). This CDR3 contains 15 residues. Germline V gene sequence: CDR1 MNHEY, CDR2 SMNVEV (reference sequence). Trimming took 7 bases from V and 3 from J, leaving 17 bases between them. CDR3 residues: CASTREGGRTDTQYF. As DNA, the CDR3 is TGTGCCAGCACCAGGGAGGGGGGACGGACAGATACGCAGTATTTT.

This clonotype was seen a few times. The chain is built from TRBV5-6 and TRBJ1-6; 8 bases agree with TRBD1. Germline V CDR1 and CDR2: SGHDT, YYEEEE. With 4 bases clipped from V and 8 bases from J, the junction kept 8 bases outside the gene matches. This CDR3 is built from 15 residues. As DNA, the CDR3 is TGTGCCAGCAGCGAGGGGACAGGTGCACATTCACCCCTCCACTTT. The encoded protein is CASSEGTGAHSPLHF.

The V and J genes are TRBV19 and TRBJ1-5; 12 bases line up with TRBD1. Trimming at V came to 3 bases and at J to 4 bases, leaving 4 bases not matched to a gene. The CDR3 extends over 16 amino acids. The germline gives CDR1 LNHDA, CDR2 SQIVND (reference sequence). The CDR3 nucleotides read TGTGCCAGTAGTATGGGGACAGGGGGCTCGAATCAGCCCCAGCATTTT. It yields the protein CASSMGTGGSNQPQHF. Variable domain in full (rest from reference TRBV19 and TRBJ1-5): DGGITQSPKYLFRKEGQNVTLSCEQNLNHDAMYWYRQDPGQGLRLIYYSQIVNDFQKGDIAEGYSVSREKKESFPLTVTSAQKNPTAFYLCASSMGTGGSNQPQHFGDGTRLSIL.

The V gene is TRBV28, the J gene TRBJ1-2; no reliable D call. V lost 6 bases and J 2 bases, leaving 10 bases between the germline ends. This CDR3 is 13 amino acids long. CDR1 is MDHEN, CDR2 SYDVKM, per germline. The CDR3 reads CASSPHGNYGYTF. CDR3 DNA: TGTGCCAGCAGCCCGCACGGAAACTATGGCTACACCTTC.

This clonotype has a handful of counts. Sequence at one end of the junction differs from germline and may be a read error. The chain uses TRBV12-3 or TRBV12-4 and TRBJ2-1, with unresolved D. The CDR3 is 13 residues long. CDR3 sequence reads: CAISAGPYNEQFF. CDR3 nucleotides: TGTGCCATCAGTGCCGGACCATACAATGAGCAGTTCTTC.

Here the CDR3 reads CASSSTGLGSYEQYF. The DNA for the CDR3 is TGCGCCAGCAGCTCGACAGGGCTGGGTTCCTACGAGCAGTACTTC. The V gene is TRBV5-1, the J gene TRBJ2-7; 7 nucleotides align to TRBD1. CDR1 is SGHRS, CDR2 YFSETQ, per germline. V shed 3 bases and J 1 base; nucleotides not matched to a gene: 7. This CDR3 has 15 amino acids.

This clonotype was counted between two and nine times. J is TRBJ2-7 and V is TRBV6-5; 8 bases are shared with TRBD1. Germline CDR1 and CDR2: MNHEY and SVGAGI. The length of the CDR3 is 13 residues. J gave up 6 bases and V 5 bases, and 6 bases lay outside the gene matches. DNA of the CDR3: TGTGCCAGCAGTCGCAGGGGGCAAGGCGAGCAGTACTTC. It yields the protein CASSRRGQGEQYF.

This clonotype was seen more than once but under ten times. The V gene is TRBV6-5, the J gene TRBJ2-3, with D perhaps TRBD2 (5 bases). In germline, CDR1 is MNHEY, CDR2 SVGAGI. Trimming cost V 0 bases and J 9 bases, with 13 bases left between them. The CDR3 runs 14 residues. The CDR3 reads CASSYSRDSSTQYF. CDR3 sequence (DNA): TGTGCCAGCAGTTACTCGAGGGATAGCTCGACGCAGTATTTT.

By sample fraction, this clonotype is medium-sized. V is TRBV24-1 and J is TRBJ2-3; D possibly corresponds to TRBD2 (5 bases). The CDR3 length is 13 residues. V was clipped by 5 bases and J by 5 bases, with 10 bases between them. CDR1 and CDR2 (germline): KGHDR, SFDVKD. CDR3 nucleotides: TGTGCCACCAGTGCATGGGAGAAAGATACGCAGTATTTT. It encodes CATSAWEKDTQYF.

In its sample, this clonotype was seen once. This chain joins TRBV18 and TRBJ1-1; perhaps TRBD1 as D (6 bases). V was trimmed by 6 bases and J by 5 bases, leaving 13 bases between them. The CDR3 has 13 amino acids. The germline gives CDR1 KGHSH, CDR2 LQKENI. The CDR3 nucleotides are TGTGCCAGCTCCCAGGGGCAGGGGACTGAAGCTTTCTTT. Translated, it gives CASSQGQGTEAFF.